This T cell receptor beta chain comes out of a study of T-cell reconstitution after alpha-beta-depleted transplantation in children. The table lists this clonotype with many counts. Its antigen is currently unknown. A TCRbeta library incorporating unique molecular identifiers was prepared. A single record per CDR3 protein comes from TCRdb applying MiXCR to the PCR reads. The sample includes about 180,000 distinct CDR3 sequences, around 10% seen only once; the top ten take about 13%. V dropped 1 base and J dropped 3; count of bases not matched to a gene: 1. The length of the CDR3 is 15 residues. Study results and caveats: Counts and diversity of T cells one year after transplant came mostly from newly produced T cells. At day 60, the high TCRbeta diversity found in some patients originated from recipient T cells and thymic progenitors that had survived.

V gene TRBV12-3 or TRBV12-4 combines with J gene TRBJ1-2; 11 nucleotides line up with TRBD1. The material sequenced was PBMCs, taken before TCRalphabeta/CD19-depleted stem cell transplant. The clonotype comes from a boy aged 2-15 years with acute myeloid leukemia, due to receive a stem cell transplant. Written as DNA, the CDR3 is TGTGCCAGCAGTTTAGGGGACAGGGGGTACTATGGCTACACCTTC. It is translated as CASSLGDRGYYGYTF.